The rows below give T cell receptor beta chains drawn from one sample of a study of T cell responses to AZD1222 COVID-19 vaccine. Assay used: immunoSEQ multiplex PCR; TCRdb lists only in-frame clones, some missing. Seen here are 150,000 to 200,000 clones, around 94% observed once, and the top ten hold around 0.96%. This sample comprised peripheral blood, obtained on day 0 of AZD1222 vaccination. These receptors were obtained from an adult in good health. Each CDR3 is given with its conserved first and last residue. Size values are once, few and many counts, or a class for expanded clones, and some rows have none.

clone size | V gene | CDR3 protein
few | TRBV29-1 | CSVGEGEGTEAFF
. | TRBV2 | CASKSGQRHTGELFF
. | TRBV7-8 | CASSPQGGPRELFF
. | TRBV28 | CASSPMGQGVGYEQYF
. | TRBV4-3 | CASSQWGQGKLETQYF
once | TRBV28 | CASLGTPLQPQHF
. | TRBV3-1/TRBV3-2 | CASSQEGEFTF
. | TRBV6-5 | CAIHGPHNEQFF
. | TRBV5-5 | CASSLNRVGSGANVLTF
. | TRBV4-1 | CASSPADGYNEQFF
. | TRBV5-4 | CASRLGTANTEAFF
. | TRBV9 | CASSVGALQFSGELFF
. | TRBV9 | CASSARQTGWGNTIYF
. | TRBV2 | CASSEAATGRGYTF
. | TRBV7-8 | CASSRDRNNEQFF
. | TRBV19 | CASSINRGNTGELFF
. | TRBV27 | CASSPKGLYNSPLHF
. | TRBV28 | CASSPPGGPTAQYF
few | TRBV6-4 | CASSDGDGPQHF
once | TRBV4-1 | CASRAKSMGFVAATEAFF
. | TRBV7-9 | CASSPRQGEIATNEKLFF
. | TRBV4-2 | CASSQEGGPTDTQYF
. | TRBV7-9 | CASSETGPSGELFF
. | TRBV19 | CASSIAVWNSGANVLTF
. | TRBV6-1 | CASSEAPGVSEKLFF
. | TRBV7-6 | CASSVDPSANEQYF
. | TRBV27 | CASSLTGGSGNTIYF
. | TRBV6-5 | CASTGQGAGQPQHF
. | TRBV10-1 | CASAEKIDQPQHF
. | TRBV28 | CASSLASGNQPQHF
. | TRBV30 | CAWGRETNYGYTF
. | TRBV18 | CASSPVGTGVGYTF
. | TRBV12-3/TRBV12-4 | CATGTGEGYTF
. | TRBV18 | CASSPVAGSYNEQFF
once | TRBV30 | CAWSPGQRRYTF
. | TRBV30 | CAWSRDIIYGYTF
. | TRBV5-1 | CASFSGGMNTEAFF
. | TRBV6-5 | CASSTQGFEETQYF
. | TRBV28 | CATLPPQGAYGYTF
. | TRBV3-1/TRBV3-2 | CASSRTGTFGGGYTF
. | TRBV7-3 | CASSLQGTDTQYF
. | TRBV7-2 | CASRGGQGVSPLHF
once | TRBV3-1/TRBV3-2 | CASSHKFWPEQYF
. | TRBV27 | CASSLNRGPQHF
. | TRBV7-9 | CASSHTTGDTGELFF
once | TRBV3-1/TRBV3-2 | CASSQWMKPYSGNTIYF
. | TRBV4-1 | CASSPYLGVGKNTEAFF
. | TRBV19 | CASSDQAIDYGYTF
. | TRBV7-2 | CASSLTGTRYNEQFF
. | TRBV18 | CASSPSGQGGEKLFF
. | TRBV30 | CAWKTGINEKLFF
. | TRBV7-2 | CASSLLRTAVITGELFF
. | TRBV10-3 | CAISESGVTHSYSNQPQHF
once | TRBV2 | CASRPGQGYETQYF
few | TRBV5-1 | CASSLGASGATDTQYF
. | TRBV7-2 | CATPTPTENTGELFF
. | TRBV29-1 | CSVVERLPAGELFF
. | TRBV19 | CASSAQATNTGELFF